This T cell receptor beta chain was found in a study of hypomethylating agent response in myelodysplastic syndrome (dated by TCRdb to the early 2020s). Concerning the study at large: Patients were treated with the hypomethylating agents azacitidine (8 of 11) or decitabine (3 of 11). The cohort was composed of several male and a couple of female myelodysplastic syndrome patients. On average the patients were approximately 72 +/- 6.3 years old, and a diploid cytogenetic profile was seen most often. The most frequent mutation was TET2, found in about 50% of the 11 patients. Six patients had a response of complete response or hematologic improvement, and about 5 patients did not respond. Complete response or hematologic improvement counted as response, and patients meeting neither criterion were classed as non-responders.

CDR1 and CDR2 were assigned from the germline V gene (reference sequence) as GTSNPN and SVGIG. Trimming removed 4 bases from V and 0 bases from J, leaving 15 bases between the germline ends. From its cysteine to its phenylalanine, the CDR3 spans 15 amino acids. The sequence is cut down to CDR3 DNA, 45 bases in frame from base 1. T-cell subsets were not sorted, so the analysis was performed on bulk bone marrow. TCR beta CDR3 regions were immunosequenced from bone marrow of about 10 myelodysplastic syndrome patients before and after hypomethylating agent therapy. For longitudinal repertoire tracking, every patient provided one baseline bone marrow and two to three bone marrows collected at different post-treatment timepoints. Whole bone marrow served as the source for genomic DNA extraction, with DNA quality checked using TapeStation, NanoDrop OneC and PicoGreen assays. The protocol used for the library was the immunoSEQ multiplex PCR assay. Survey resolution was applied, with two replicates of approximately 200 ng each being run for a total of roughly 400 ng of DNA per sample. Rearranged TCRB sequences in genomic DNA were detected with the hsTCRB kit, which uses multiplex PCR primers directed at V and J genes. The CDR3 region was amplified in a first PCR of around 34 cycles using the QIAGEN Multiplex PCR Kit. A roughly 8-cycle second PCR added sample barcodes and Illumina adapters to each replicate. Quantification of the pooled libraries was done with a QuantStudio 6 and the KAPA library quantification kit. Around 16 pM of pooled libraries went onto an Illumina MiSeq for sequencing, using single-end reads of 156 cycles plus an index read of 15 cycles. From the authors' description of their analysis: VDJdb annotation flagged more than 1.5% of around 180,000 unique clonotypes as previously reported viral-epitope-specific. The immunoSEQ Data Assistant and immunoSEQ Analyzer turned the raw reads into TCRB repertoires that were normalized and annotated. Clonotype analysis used the immunarch R package version 0.6.5 and BioAnalyzer. Every repertoire was downsampled to the clone count of the smallest repertoire before richness was estimated. Fisher's exact tests classified clonotypes as expanded, contracted or novel, with novel meaning zero frequency before treatment. GLIPH2 clustered significantly changed CDR3 beta sequences using simulation_depth=1000 and kmer_min_depth=3, excluding CDR3s shorter than five residues. TCRdb's version of the immuneACCESS table is confined to in-frame rearrangements and falls short of the full clone set. An unresolved V gene accounts for under half of the shortfall where checked; the remainder is of unknown origin. For V, J and clone size, that table is used; D and trimming come from the DNA. The sample table records about 3,000 clones; about 90% of these occur just once. Jointly, the top ten make up 15% to 20% of the sample.

In regard to this clone: Its specific antigen is unknown. No much larger clonotype is one base removed from it; base qualities were not supplied.

Here is what the overall study found, with its caveats: Only around ten patients were analyzed, making the cohort small. Healthy control donors were not age-matched to MDS patients, which could have impacted the MDS versus healthy comparison. The shared GLIPH2 clusters might recognize novel MDS antigens, but this possibility was not confirmed and requires experimental validation. Novel clonotypes appeared more often in responders, whereas non-responders had more contracted clonotypes after treatment. No significant change in richness, rarefaction diversity or clonality was detected after hypomethylating agent treatment, either across all patients or within response groups.

The sequence derives from a human donor with myelodysplastic syndrome. This specimen was bone marrow, taken before or after starting hypomethylating agent treatment for myelodysplastic syndrome (not recorded which). The chain is encoded by TRBV30 joined to TRBJ1-1; confidence is insufficient to name the D gene. The DNA reads as follows: TGTGCCTGGACCAAAGTGAACCCCATGAACACTGAAGCTTTCTTT. The translation is CAWTKVNPMNTEAFF.